This T cell receptor (beta chain) was sequenced for a study of cytomegalovirus exposure and HLA in healthy donors (dated by TCRdb to between 2016 and 2019). About the study as a whole: According to an earlier analysis of a few hundred of the donors, about 190 million T cells yielded 120 million or so unique TCR beta sequences and more than 250 Gb of sequence data. On average, 235,054 unique TCR beta nucleotide sequences were sequenced per donor among several hundred genotyped donors of the cohort, with about 17% of those sequences being non-productive. The T cell repertoires of 670 or so subjects were profiled by immunosequencing and related to cytomegalovirus serostatus. The study aimed to test whether signatures of past pathogen exposure could be identified by cataloging public T cell receptors. HLA typing covered class I and class II loci at four-digit resolution. The genetic ancestry cluster associated with self-reported Caucasian donors included around four fifths of the 300 to 400 genotyped donors. A later genetic analysis took genome-wide SNP genotypes for about 55% of the roughly 670 donors and used that subset as a discovery cohort. Along with the approximately 700-subject first cohort, a separate validation cohort of over a hundred different subjects was used. The study combined high-throughput TCR immunosequencing, statistical association of individual TCRs with disease status, and machine learning to predict cytomegalovirus infection status. To decide whether each TCR beta V gene segment behaved as functional or pseudogenic, an earlier analysis of some 580 of the donors relied on high-throughput TCR beta sequencing. Donor age, sex, ethnicity and CMV serostatus were compiled alongside the repertoire data. About 5 DR-DQ haplotypes were handled as single units for association and clustering, since linkage in the cohort was strong. A later analysis re-examined previously published TCR beta repertoires from over 500 donors and added high-resolution HLA genotyping to investigate patterns of TCR occurrence. About 300 gigabases of sequencing data and tens of millions of unique TCR sequences were included in an early release covering about 700 HLA-typed donors. Every discovery cohort repertoire had been produced on one sequencing platform. Rather than using new phenotypic data, the later analysis identified candidate immune exposures from TCR beta sequences and from how often those sequences occurred across donors. The number of typed donors differed by locus: roughly 620-640 for A, B, C, DRB1 and DQB1; approximately 530 for DQA1; about 600 for DPA1; and some 450 for DPB1. What the authors observed across the whole study: Assigning TCR associations to individual alleles was difficult when HLA alleles, especially DR and DQ, strongly co-occurred. Only TCR beta chains were sequenced in this cohort, and the absence of alpha or paired-chain data limited detectable features. A group of highly shared sequence variants was considered likely to be a technical artifact of the sequencing pipeline. The only immune exposure information available for the cohort was CMV serostatus. A further reported finding was that TCR beta sequences accurately predicted the HLA-A and HLA-B alleles for most subjects in the first cohort. Roughly uniform sequencing depth across donors was assumed in presence/absence analyses, although this assumption may not hold. A later genetic analysis reported fewer N-insertions in productive TCRs among donors in an Asian-associated ancestry cluster than the approximately 700-donor mean. In vitro tests confirmed that three of the cytomegalovirus-associated TCR beta chains recognize cytomegalovirus antigens. Broadly in line with IMGT annotations, most TCR beta V segments showed up in productive rearrangements about 90% or about 30% of the time in an earlier analysis of around 550 of the donors. According to the authors, the approach could potentially be generalized to other disease states and immunological phenotypes. Most TCR sequences were seen in very few donors, while some public TCRs were found in many individuals. In a later genetic analysis, a missense DCLRE1C variant was associated with V-gene and J-gene trimming of TCR beta chains, and the association was replicated in an independent cohort. According to a later analysis, TCR association rates differed among HLA loci, with DRB1 alleles showing the most associated TCRs and HLA-C alleles showing the fewest. Linkage disequilibrium might explain the correlated functional status among segregating V segments, but an unknown experimental factor could not be excluded. A later analysis associated around 16,000 TCR beta sequences with specific HLA alleles at a false discovery rate of 0.05. Several of the top co-occurrence clusters appeared to be linked to parvovirus B19, influenza, CMV and Epstein-Barr virus, according to a later analysis. In a later analysis, most CMV-associated TCR beta chains were found to appear HLA-restricted, with HLA associations seemingly driven largely by CMV exposure. Cytomegalovirus status was reported to be diagnosed by the classifier with high specificity and sensitivity in both the original and validation cohorts. The study listed 164 TCR beta chains as associated with cytomegalovirus. Because HLA typing was unavailable for some donors at each locus, only the typed subset was used in association tests. A later analysis found that HLA-associated TCR beta chains were more clonally expanded and had lower generation probabilities than equally common non-associated chains. Because the 87-base-pair reads could not distinguish some IMGT-functional V segments, including TRBV6-2 and TRBV6-3, those segments were excluded. Because counts were too low, seventeen rarely observed V segments, including chromosome 9 orphons, were left out of the earlier analysis of roughly 600 of the donors.

This clone was detected a few times. It has no known antigen specificity. No clone much larger than this one lies a single base away; base qualities are absent. The cysteine opens and the phenylalanine closes a CDR3 of 13 amino acids. The sequence is cut down to CDR3 DNA, 39 bases in frame from base 1. V gives up 0 bases and J gives up 8 bases, and the segment between their germline ends measures 5 bases. From the germline V gene (reference sequence), CDR1 is LNHNV and CDR2 is YYDKDF. Libraries were built with the immunoSEQ multiplex PCR assay. For the multiplex PCR, a mixture combining 60 forward primers for TCR Vbeta segments and 13 reverse primers for TCR Jbeta segments was used. Amplification of the CDR3 region of rearranged TCR beta genes was performed with a multiplex PCR assay on genomic DNA. Amplified TCR beta libraries were sequenced as 87-base-pair reads on the Illumina HiSeq System. The original methods were these. A later analysis counted about 80 million unique TCR beta chains across the roughly 700 repertoires, and 10 million to 11 million of these chains were shared by at least two donors. To remove PCR and sequencing errors, raw reads were error-corrected and collapsed into unique sequences using a nearest-neighbor algorithm that merged closely related sequences. V, D and J gene segments were assigned by aligning CDR3 sequences to IMGT reference sequences. For a sequence to be retained, a match of at least six nucleotides to both a V gene segment and a J gene segment was required. Rearrangements were classified as productive when the CDR3 lacked stop codons and remained in frame with V and J, and all other rearrangements were classified as non-productive. Following IMGT convention, CDR3 was defined as the stretch from the second conserved V-encoded cysteine to the conserved J-encoded phenylalanine. Sequences without an unambiguous match to a single V gene segment were excluded from the earlier analysis of 587 of the donors. In an earlier analysis of almost 600 of the donors, a V segment was called functional when productive rearrangements were above 56.7%, and segregating when the standard deviation between donors exceeded 5%. A statistical classification framework was developed to diagnose cytomegalovirus status using the catalog of TCR beta chain sequences. In a later analysis, TCR nucleotide sequences were compared against IMGT/GENE-DB human TR gene sequences so that V and J genes could be assigned. The TCRdist pipeline was used in a later analysis to assign CDR3 sequences and most-parsimonious VDJ recombination scenarios. A later analysis defined each TCR beta chain by its CDR3 amino acid sequence plus V-gene family, and excluded reads lacking a unique V-gene family. To address suspected cross-contamination and a sequencing artifact, a later analysis removed around 600 highly shared, low-generation-probability nucleotide sequences. In a later analysis, a clonal expansion index was calculated for each public chain from normalized within-repertoire ranks of inferred template counts. In a later analysis, generation probabilities were computed with a VDJ recombination model fitted to out-of-frame rearrangements, and the resulting probabilities were checked against IGoR. In a later analysis, TCR-TCR, TCR-HLA and TCR-CMV co-occurrence was scored with hypergeometric tests, and a repertoire-size bias correction was applied to TCR pairs. To estimate false discovery rates, a later analysis permuted the HLA or CMV assignments 20 times. In a later analysis, co-occurring TCRs were grouped with DBSCAN, and TCRdist sequence similarity was added when clustering was performed within HLA-allele-positive subsets. Repertoires with fewer than 30,000 or more than 120,000 public chains were left out of co-occurrence clustering, as were five repertoires with anomalous nucleotide sharing. The immuneACCESS repertoire file appears here via TCRdb, limited to in-frame rearrangements. These files lack a portion of the clones; in checked studies, under half of the deficit traces to unresolved V genes, and the cause of the others is not known. That table supplies the V and J calls and clone size; D and trimming were determined from the DNA. This sample holds 150,000 or so clones; 70% to 80% were observed only once. The ten biggest clones cover 7.7% of the sample.

The cohort comprised 710 or so healthy bone marrow donors. Cohort members were all nominally healthy when sampled, although unrecorded immune exposures were likely present. The donor tested CMV seropositive and was one of the 289 seropositive cohort members. Each donor provided a peripheral blood sample, and peripheral blood mononuclear cells were used for TCR beta sequencing. Genomic DNA was extracted from the blood cell samples with the Qiagen DNeasy Blood Extraction Kit. Specimen: PBMCs. This receptor was taken from a man under 40 in good health and CMV-seropositive. This receptor chain uses TRBV15 and TRBJ1-6; no D gene call is confident. The nucleotide sequence reads TGTGCCACCAGCAGAGATCAGGATTCACCCCTCCACTTT. Its amino acids are CATSRDQDSPLHF.